This TCR beta chain came from a study of CD8 T cells in ankylosing spondylitis. General observations from the study: Researchers reportedly found disease-linked clones significantly enriched in matched ankylosing spondylitis synovial fluid. Prior work had noted some motif variants in reactive arthritis blood and synovial fluid. Made up of fewer than 10 highly homologous variants, a TCR beta motif appeared characteristic of ankylosing spondylitis blood.

This clonotype was detected ten times or more. Antigen unknown. Germline-derived CDR1 and CDR2 are SQVTM and ANQGSEA. CDR3 size: 12 residues. V was pared by 3 bases and J by 4 bases, with 7 bases between. TCRdb recomputed calls from the 5' RACE reads with MiXCR, one row per CDR3 protein. The table shows 150,000 to 250,000 distinct CDR3 sequences, with around 13% occurring only once. The chain carries TRBV29-1 and TRBJ1-3; D unclear. What was sequenced was blood, either unsorted or a sorted T cell fraction (not recorded which). The source is a male donor with ankylosing spondylitis or in good health (not recorded which). The CDR3 nucleotides read TGCAGCGTTGAGGCACTCGGAAACACCATATATTTT. Amino acids: CSVEALGNTIYF.